The 27 T cell receptor beta chains presented below share a single source sample, sequenced in a study of human T cells and chemical hapten exposure. TCRdb redid the calling of the RACE reads with MiXCR, one entry per CDR3 protein. Of 180,000 or so distinct CDR3 sequences in the sample, around a quarter were seen once. Time point reported: patch test 3, about 24 weeks after DPC sensitization. Treatment of the sample: therapeutic diphenylcyclopropenone sensitization with weekly scalp DPC. The sample in question was whole blood, obtained in connection with sensitization to the hapten diphenylcyclopropenone (DPC). The receptors stem from a woman aged 40 to 50 with alopecia areata. Some clones in this sample may be carry-over from other donors' samples.

This clonotype was counted a few times. This sequence joins TRBV6-5 and TRBJ2-2; 8 bases are a match to TRBD1. Germline V gene data show CDR1 as MNHEY and CDR2 as SVGAGI. CDR3 size: 15 residues. J gave up 7 bases and V 2 bases, and 6 bases lay outside the gene matches. The CDR3 here is CASSYRQGLNGELFF. The CDR3 coding sequence is TGTGCCAGCAGTTACCGACAGGGGCTTAACGGGGAGCTGTTTTTT.

This clonotype was seen a few times. The V call is TRBV6-2 or TRBV6-3, the J call TRBJ2-6, with D uncertain. Germline V gene data show CDR1 as MNHEY and CDR2 as SVGEGT. V dropped 6 bases and J dropped 3 bases, with 9 bases sitting between them. CDR3 length: 14 residues. In nucleotides, the CDR3 is TGTGCCAGCAGGATTCCTGGTGGGGCCAACGTCCTGACTTTC. The encoded protein is CASRIPGGANVLTF.

This clonotype was observed once. V and J are TRBV6-5 and TRBJ2-7; D assignment may be TRBD1 or TRBD2 (5 bases each). The CDR3 loop spans 14 amino acids. Germline V gene data show CDR1 as MNHEY and CDR2 as SVGAGI. Trimming stripped 2 bases from V and 2 bases from J, with 10 bases between. The CDR3 DNA reads as TGTGCCAGCAGTTACCGGGACGGAGCCTACGAGCAGTACTTC. It encodes CASSYRDGAYEQYF.

The V gene is TRBV19, the J gene TRBJ2-2, with 8 bases identical to TRBD1. V was pared by 6 bases and J by 2 bases, with 11 bases of the junction left unmatched. The CDR3 is 17 amino acids. Germline V lookup: CDR1 LNHDA, CDR2 SQIVND (reference sequence). CDR3 loop: CASRGTGGTRNTGELFF. The DNA for the CDR3 is TGTGCCAGTAGGGGGACAGGAGGGACTCGTAACACCGGGGAGCTGTTTTTT.

This clonotype was found many times. The chain has TRBV29-1 and TRBJ1-2; D is perhaps TRBD1 (5 bases). Trimming took off 7 bases at V and 3 bases at J, with 12 bases between the two ends. The CDR3 totals 12 residues. CDR1 SQVTM and CDR2 ANQGSEA come from the germline V gene. Here the CDR3 DNA reads TGCAGCGATCGACAGATTGACTATGGCTACACCTTC. Translated, it gives CSDRQIDYGYTF.

This clonotype was recorded a few times. The chain recombines TRBV6-5 with TRBJ1-2; no definite D call. CDR3 length: 14 amino acids. Trimming pared 4 bases from V and 2 bases from J, leaving 11 bases between. Germline loops: CDR1 MNHEY, CDR2 SVGAGI. CDR3 sequence (DNA): TGTGCCAGCAGTTTGGTCCCGCGAAACTATGGCTACACCTTC. Residues: CASSLVPRNYGYTF.

The V gene is TRBV12-3 or TRBV12-4, the J gene TRBJ1-2; D call uncertain. This CDR3 region has 13 residues. V lost 2 bases and J 11 bases, leaving 15 bases between the germline ends. CDR3 in amino acids: CASSLLEYGGYTF. The CDR3 DNA is TGTGCCAGCAGTTTACTGGAATACGGAGGATACACCTTC.

This chain uses TRBV9 with TRBJ2-3; 7 positions match TRBD2. Germline CDR1 is SGDLS and CDR2 is YYNGEE. V was clipped by 7 bases and J by 6 bases; unmatched bases: 11. The CDR3 is 14 amino acids. The CDR3 DNA follows: TGTGCCAGCGGGCCAGCGGGGCTCGAGGATACGCAGTATTTT. Its translation: CASGPAGLEDTQYF.

The rearrangement joins TRBV6-5 to TRBJ2-1; 9 bases match TRBD1. Germline CDR1 is MNHEY and CDR2 is SVGAGI. The CDR3 runs 16 residues. V lost 2 bases, J lost 4 bases, and 6 bases stayed unmatched. CDR3 residues: CASSYRRTGVYNEQFF. CDR3 sequence (DNA): TGTGCCAGCAGTTACCGAAGGACAGGGGTGTACAATGAGCAGTTCTTC.

This clonotype was found a few times. The gene calls are TRBV5-1 and TRBJ1-1, with 11 nucleotides matching TRBD1. The length of the CDR3 is 15 residues. CDR1 and CDR2 (germline): SGHRS, YFSETQ. V lost 4 bases to trimming and J lost 4 bases; unmatched junction nucleotides: 6. CDR3 protein: CASSPDGTGGTEAFF. The CDR3 nucleotides read TGCGCCAGCAGCCCAGACGGGACAGGGGGCACTGAAGCTTTCTTT.

V and J are TRBV28 and TRBJ1-5; 8 positions agree with TRBD1. The CDR3 totals 16 residues. Germline V gene lookup returns CDR1 MDHEN and CDR2 SYDVKM. The trim removed 2 bases at V and 6 bases at J, leaving 9 bases unmatched. This CDR3 is CASSLDPGGAGQPQHF. Written as DNA, the CDR3 is TGTGCCAGCAGTTTAGACCCAGGGGGCGCGGGTCAGCCCCAGCATTTT.

V and J are TRBV7-2 and TRBJ2-2; D unresolved. The CDR3 sequence is 14 residues long. Germline loops: CDR1 SGHTA, CDR2 FQGNSA. V lost 2 bases and J lost 5, with 9 bases in between. The CDR3 DNA reads as TGTGCCAGCAGCTTAAACTCGGTAACCGGGGAGCTGTTTTTT. It codes for CASSLNSVTGELFF.

This chain links TRBV7-2 with TRBJ2-1; 10 nucleotides agree with TRBD2. The CDR3 extends over 15 amino acids. The ends lost 5 bases at V and 1 base at J; junction bases unmatched: 2. Germline CDR1 and CDR2: SGHTA and FQGNSA. The CDR3 sequence: CASSHSGGSYNEQFF. The DNA of the CDR3 is TGTGCCAGCAGCCATAGCGGGGGGTCCTACAATGAGCAGTTCTTC.

This clonotype was seen a handful of times. This chain uses TRBV7-2 with TRBJ1-2; no firm D call. This CDR3 is 14 amino acids long. Between the trimmed V and J ends, which lost 1 base and 2 bases, there was a span of 8 bases. In germline, CDR1 is SGHTA, CDR2 FQGNSA. The CDR3 DNA reads TGTGCCAGCAGCTTAGGTGGGGTCAACTATGGCTACACCTTC. Its protein is CASSLGGVNYGYTF.

This clonotype turned up a few times. J is TRBJ2-7 and V is TRBV11-2, with TRBD1 identical over 8 bases. Germline assignment: CDR1 SGHAT and CDR2 FQNNGV. The V segment lost 5 bases and the J segment 3 bases; nucleotides outside the gene matches: 9. The CDR3 has 15 amino acids. CDR3 nucleotide sequence: TGTGCCAGCAGCCCGACGACAGGGGTCGTCTACGAGCAGTACTTC. Its translation: CASSPTTGVVYEQYF.

The rearrangement joins TRBV6-2 or TRBV6-3 to TRBJ2-7; the D is unclear. V shed 5 bases and J shed 2 bases, with 7 bases lying between them. Germline CDR1 is MNHEY and CDR2 is SVGEGT. The CDR3 is 12 amino acids. The chain's CDR3 is CASSSTTYEQYF. As DNA, the CDR3 is TGTGCCAGCAGTAGCACAACCTACGAGCAGTACTTC.

V gene TRBV29-1 combines with J gene TRBJ2-3; 16 positions agree with TRBD2. Looked up from germline, CDR1 is SQVTM and CDR2 is ANQGSEA. V shed 7 bases, J shed 4 bases, and the junction held 8 bases outside the gene matches. The CDR3 runs 16 residues. CDR3 sequence reads: CSAGTSGRGGPDTQYF. Written as DNA, the CDR3 is TGCAGCGCCGGGACTAGCGGGAGGGGGGGGCCAGATACGCAGTATTTT.

This sequence joins TRBV28 and TRBJ1-5, with no clear D. Looked up from germline, CDR1 is MDHEN and CDR2 is SYDVKM. The CDR3 has 13 residues. The V gene lost 6 bases and the J gene lost 6 bases, with 12 bases spanning the gap. CDR3 protein: CASREGVGQPQHF. The CDR3 DNA sequence: TGTGCCAGCAGGGAGGGCGTGGGTCAGCCCCAGCATTTT.

This chain links TRBV5-1 with TRBJ2-7; D is perhaps TRBD1 (5 bases). Per germline, CDR1 SGHRS and CDR2 YFSETQ. The V and J ends lost 6 bases and 2 bases respectively, with 18 bases between them. This CDR3 is built from 15 residues. CDR3 residues: CASTPLTAGPYEQYF. The CDR3 DNA sequence: TGCGCCAGCACCCCGTTGACAGCAGGACCCTACGAGCAGTACTTC.

The chain is built from TRBV7-2 and TRBJ2-5; D may be TRBD1 or TRBD2 (5 bases each). V lost 5 bases, J lost 2 bases, and 15 bases lay in between. This CDR3 comprises 15 residues. The germline V gene encodes CDR1 SGHTA and CDR2 FQGNSA. The CDR3, as DNA: TGTGCCAGCAGCCGGACGGGGCCAAGACAAGAGACCCAGTACTTC. Amino acids: CASSRTGPRQETQYF.

The rearrangement links TRBV20-1 to TRBJ2-1; the match to TRBD2 covers 9 bases. J lost 4 bases, V lost 6 bases, and 7 bases had no gene match. Germline assignment: CDR1 DFQATT and CDR2 SNEGSKA (reference sequence). The CDR3 covers 14 residues. In DNA form, the CDR3 reads TGCAGTGCCACCTCTAGCGGGGCTTACAATGAGCAGTTCTTC. It yields the protein CSATSSGAYNEQFF.

This clonotype has just a few counts. This chain uses TRBV12-3 or TRBV12-4 with TRBJ2-7; 7 bases align to TRBD1. The trim removed 2 bases at V and 2 bases at J, leaving 6 bases unmatched. CDR3 size: 15 residues. Here the CDR3 reads CASSLFRTGTYEQYF. CDR3 in DNA: TGTGCCAGCAGTTTATTCCGGACAGGCACCTACGAGCAGTACTTC.

The chain joins TRBV7-6 to TRBJ2-5, with D unclear. This CDR3 region has 15 residues. The V gene lost 1 base and the J gene lost 1 base, with 10 bases spanning the gap. Germline-derived CDR1 and CDR2 are SGHVS and FNYEAQ. This CDR3 is CASSLGYSFQETQYF. CDR3 DNA sequence: TGTGCCAGCAGCTTAGGCTACAGTTTCCAAGAGACCCAGTACTTC.

The chain uses TRBV2 and TRBJ2-1; TRBD1 is a possible D gene (5 bases). There are 15 residues in the CDR3. In germline, CDR1 is SNHLY, CDR2 FYNNEI. V shed 10 bases and J shed 4 bases, with 20 bases lying between them. The DNA of the CDR3 is TGTGCCACCAAACTGGGGCAGGGCCGATACAATGAGCAGTTCTTC. Encoded protein: CATKLGQGRYNEQFF.

This clonotype occurred a few times. The chain uses TRBV28 and TRBJ1-5; 8 positions match TRBD1. V trimming: 0 bases; J trimming: 6 bases; junction bases outside the gene matches: 4. Per germline, CDR1 MDHEN and CDR2 SYDVKM. The CDR3 loop spans 15 amino acids. The chain's CDR3 is CASSLWAGGVQPQHF. The CDR3 DNA follows: TGTGCCAGCAGTTTATGGGCAGGGGGCGTTCAGCCCCAGCATTTT.

The chain joins TRBV2 to TRBJ1-1, with 7 bases matching TRBD1. The CDR3 sequence is 15 residues long. The V gene's germline CDR1 is SNHLY and CDR2 FYNNEI. The junction had 3 bases not matched to a gene; V was cut back by 2 bases and J by 0 bases. The CDR3 region has the DNA TGTGCCAGCAGTGAAAGGGGGCGGATGAACACTGAAGCTTTCTTT. Its translation: CASSERGRMNTEAFF.

The V gene is TRBV4-2, the J gene TRBJ1-5; 8 bases align to TRBD1. The CDR3 covers 17 residues. The germline gives CDR1 LGHNA, CDR2 YNFKEQ. The V and J ends lost 0 bases and 5 bases, in that order; junction bases with no gene match: 9. CDR3 sequence reads: CASSQEAGQGGYQPQHF. Written as DNA, the CDR3 is TGTGCCAGCAGCCAAGAGGCCGGACAGGGAGGGTATCAGCCCCAGCATTTT.